Listed here are 26 T cell receptor beta chains from one sample, sequenced in a study of pediatric ulcerative colitis (dated by TCRdb to between 2018 and 2021). During colonoscopy, one to two pinch biopsies were obtained from the rectum for research purposes. To prepare the library, the immunoSEQ multiplex PCR assay was applied. TCRdb obtained this table from immuneACCESS and retained in-frame rearrangements with V and J assigned. These tables miss some clones; where compared with another copy, unresolved V genes account for less than half of the shortfall, and the remainder is unexplained. The sample includes 20,000 to 25,000 clones, with about 67% observed a single time. Of the sample, about 7.8% is held by the ten largest clones. The sample was gut tissue. All receptors derive from a boy younger than 18 with severe ulcerative colitis.

The genes are TRBV7-2 and TRBJ1-2; D possibly corresponds to TRBD1 (5 bases). The germline CDR1 and CDR2 sequences are SGHTA and FQGNSA. The CDR3 contains 16 residues. V dropped 4 bases and J dropped 6 bases, with 21 bases sitting between them. CDR3 DNA: TGTGCCAGCAGCTCTACCGGGGCTACCCATAGGCATGGCTACACCTTC. As protein: CASSSTGATHRHGYTF.

V is TRBV6-6 and J is TRBJ1-1; perhaps TRBD1 as D (5 bases). The CDR3 contains 13 residues. Germline assignment: CDR1 MNHNY and CDR2 SVGAGI (reference sequence). The V end was cut by 11 bases, the J end by 5 bases, with 18 bases between. The CDR3 protein is CAGSPSRGTEAFF. The CDR3 nucleotides are TGTGCCGGCTCCCCCTCAAGGGGAACTGAAGCTTTCTTT.

A word on this clone: The sample carries other DNA sequences with the same CDR3. The chain carries TRBV6-1 and TRBJ1-2; D gene unclear. Looked up from germline, CDR1 is MNHNS and CDR2 is SASEGT. The CDR3 spans 12 residues. V was trimmed by 1 base and J by 4 bases, leaving 4 bases between them. CDR3 loop: CASSEGLYGYTF. CDR3 DNA sequence: TGTGCCAGCAGTGAAGGGCTCTATGGCTACACCTTC.

V gene TRBV6-5 combines with J gene TRBJ2-7, with 7 nucleotides matching TRBD2. The germline V gene has CDR1 MNHEY and CDR2 SVGAGI. The V gene end was trimmed by 7 bases and the J gene end by 1 base; junction bases not matched to a gene: 4. The CDR3 extends over 13 amino acids. The CDR3 region is CASTKRESYEQYF. The CDR3 DNA is TGTGCCAGCACTAAGCGGGAATCCTACGAGCAGTACTTC.

The gene calls are TRBV9 and TRBJ1-5, with D possibly TRBD1 on 5 matching bases. V lost 0 bases and J 6 bases, leaving 28 bases between the germline ends. Germline loops: CDR1 SGDLS, CDR2 YYNGEE. The CDR3 spans 20 residues. The CDR3 sequence is CASSVVMWGDYWDPSQPQHF. CDR3 in DNA: TGTGCCAGCAGCGTAGTTATGTGGGGGGACTATTGGGACCCCTCTCAGCCCCAGCATTTT.

This chain connects TRBV7-2 to TRBJ2-2; 8 nucleotides match TRBD2. The CDR3 spans 15 residues. V was pared by 1 base and J by 5 bases, with 3 bases of the junction left unmatched. Germline CDR1 SGHTA, CDR2 FQGNSA. The CDR3 bases are TGTGCCAGCAGCTTAGGGGCTAGCGGGACCGGGGAGCTGTTTTTT. Amino acids: CASSLGASGTGELFF. Filled out from reference TRBV7-2 and TRBJ2-2, the complete variable domain reads GAGVSQSPSNKVTEKGKDVELRCDPISGHTALYWYRQSLGQGLEFLIYFQGNSAPDKSGLPSDRFSAERTGGSVSTLTIQRTQQEDSAVYLCASSLGASGTGELFFGEGSRLTVL.

The chain joins TRBV19 to TRBJ2-2, with TRBD1 matching over 12 bases. This CDR3 spans 15 amino acids. V trimming: 5 bases; J trimming: 13 bases; junction bases outside the gene matches: 11. CDR1 LNHDA and CDR2 SQIVND come from the germline V gene (reference sequence). The CDR3 loop reads CASSAPRGQGARLFF. CDR3 nucleotides: TGTGCCAGTAGTGCCCCCCGGGGACAGGGGGCGCGGCTGTTTTTT.

The chain joins TRBV19 to TRBJ2-4, with a tentative D call TRBD2 (5 bases). V was trimmed by 3 bases and J by 1 base, leaving 13 bases between them. There are 16 residues in the CDR3. Germline loops: CDR1 LNHDA, CDR2 SQIVND (reference sequence). In nucleotides, the CDR3 is TGTGCCAGTAGTATTTCCGTCAGGAGGGCCAAAAACATTCAGTACTTC. Its translation: CASSISVRRAKNIQYF.

The genes are TRBV30 and TRBJ2-6; D possibly matches TRBD1 or TRBD2 (5 bases each). The germline V gene has CDR1 GTSNPN and CDR2 SVGIG (reference sequence). Between the trimmed V and J ends, which lost 3 bases and 16 bases, there was a span of 16 bases. This CDR3 has 12 amino acids. The chain's CDR3 is CAWSLFGTGLTF. The CDR3 bases are TGTGCCTGGAGCCTATTCGGGACCGGACTGACTTTC.

V is TRBV29-1 and J is TRBJ2-1; a possible D gene is TRBD2 (5 bases). Germline V gene data show CDR1 as SQVTM and CDR2 as ANQGSEA. The CDR3 has 15 residues. The V gene lost 2 bases and the J gene lost 6 bases, with 17 bases spanning the gap. CDR3 sequence (DNA): TGCAGCGTTGAACGCGGGCTAGTTAACTTCAATGAGCAGTTCTTC. Protein sequence: CSVERGLVNFNEQFF.

This clone has only a few counts. This chain's CDR3 is CASSFAANYGYTF. CDR3 nucleotide sequence: TGTGCCAGCAGTTTCGCAGCTAACTATGGCTACACCTTC. This chain links TRBV27 with TRBJ1-2; D not certain. CDR1 is MNHEY and CDR2 is SMNVEV in the germline V gene (reference sequence). There are 13 residues in the CDR3. V lost 3 bases, J lost 0 bases, and 5 bases lay in between.

The V call is TRBV11-2, the J call TRBJ1-5; the D gene is possibly TRBD1 (6 bases). Trimming shortened V by 5 bases and J by 1 base, and 12 bases separated the two germline ends. This CDR3 is 15 amino acids long. Germline-derived CDR1 and CDR2 are SGHAT and FQNNGV. CDR3 in amino acids: CASSPEGGSNQPQHF. In nucleotides, the CDR3 is TGTGCCAGCAGCCCCGAAGGGGGGAGCAATCAGCCCCAGCATTTT.

The chain couples TRBV18 to TRBJ1-1; D uncertain. The CDR3 covers 14 residues. V gave up 2 bases and J gave up 11 bases, with 18 bases separating them. The germline CDR1 and CDR2 sequences are KGHSH and LQKENI. The CDR3 nucleotides are TGTGCCAGCTCACCAACTATCCTCGGTGAGGAGGCTTTCTTT. This sequence encodes CASSPTILGEEAFF.

V and J are TRBV11-3 and TRBJ1-3; D perhaps matches TRBD1 (6 bases). CDR3 length: 14 amino acids. V was pared by 5 bases and J by 0 bases, with 8 bases between. In germline, CDR1 is SGHNT, CDR2 YENEEA. DNA for the CDR3: TGTGCCAGCAGCGCAGGGGACTCTGGAAACACCATATATTTT. It translates to CASSAGDSGNTIYF.

The chain has TRBV2 and TRBJ1-5; the match to TRBD1 covers 8 bases. The length of the CDR3 is 15 residues. Germline loops: CDR1 SNHLY, CDR2 FYNNEI. The ends lost 7 bases at V and 3 bases at J; junction bases unmatched: 8. The CDR3 region has the DNA TGTGCCAGCACCGGAGGACAGGGCCCCAATCAGCCCCAGCATTTT. As protein: CASTGGQGPNQPQHF.

The V call is TRBV7-2, the J call TRBJ1-1, with TRBD1 as a possible D gene (6 bases). CDR1 is SGHTA and CDR2 is FQGNSA in the germline V gene. The CDR3 runs to 15 residues. V dropped 2 bases and J dropped 4 bases, with 14 bases sitting between them. Written as DNA, the CDR3 is TGTGCCAGCAGCTTAAGGGGGTCTCGATCCACTGAAGCTTTCTTT. This sequence encodes CASSLRGSRSTEAFF. The whole variable domain, filled in from reference TRBV7-2 and TRBJ1-1, reads GAGVSQSPSNKVTEKGKDVELRCDPISGHTALYWYRQSLGQGLEFLIYFQGNSAPDKSGLPSDRFSAERTGGSVSTLTIQRTQQEDSAVYLCASSLRGSRSTEAFFGQGTRLTVV.

This clone appeared a single time. The rearrangement links TRBV5-4 to TRBJ1-4; D unclear. Trimming took 2 bases from V and 3 from J, leaving 14 bases between them. The CDR3 runs to 16 residues. CDR1 and CDR2 (germline): SGHNT, YYREEE (reference sequence). CDR3 DNA: TGTGCCAGCAGCTTAGATGGCGGCGTAGCTAATGAAAAACTGTTTTTT. Its protein is CASSLDGGVANEKLFF. Combining the CDR3 with reference TRBV5-4 and TRBJ1-4 gives the whole variable domain ETGVTQSPTHLIKTRGQQVTLRCSSQSGHNTVSWYQQALGQGPQFIFQYYREEENGRGNFPPRFSGLQFPNYSSELNVNALELDDSALYLCASSLDGGVANEKLFFGSGTQLSVL.

The chain recombines TRBV9 with TRBJ2-3; D is possibly TRBD2 (5 bases). Germline V gene sequence: CDR1 SGDLS, CDR2 YYNGEE. With 0 bases removed from V and 2 bases from J, the gap between germline ends came to 13 bases. The CDR3 is 16 amino acids. DNA of the CDR3: TGTGCCAGCAGCGTAGAGGGTAGCGATAACACAGATACGCAGTATTTT. Its translation is CASSVEGSDNTDTQYF.

This sequence joins TRBV5-5 and TRBJ2-1; D unresolved. Germline CDR1 SGHKS, CDR2 YYEKEE (reference sequence). The germline V and J ends were trimmed by 2 bases and 4 bases, with 22 bases remaining between them. CDR3 length equals 18 residues. For the CDR3, the DNA is TGTGCCAGCAGCTTAAAGAACTCAGGCGGAGCCTCTTACAATGAGCAGTTCTTC. The encoded protein is CASSLKNSGGASYNEQFF. The full variable domain, completed using reference TRBV5-5 and TRBJ2-1, is DAGVTQSPTHLIKTRGQQVTLRCSPISGHKSVSWYQQVLGQGPQFIFQYYEKEERGRGNFPDRFSARQFPNYSSELNVNALLLGDSALYLCASSLKNSGGASYNEQFFGPGTRLTVL.

The chain recombines TRBV7-2 with TRBJ2-7, with unresolved D. The V gene lost 0 bases and the J gene lost 0 bases, with 12 bases spanning the gap. The CDR3 spans 16 residues. Germline V gene data show CDR1 as SGHTA and CDR2 as FQGNSA. CDR3 protein: CASSLASTGPSYEQYF. DNA for the CDR3: TGTGCCAGCAGCTTAGCCAGCACGGGCCCCTCCTACGAGCAGTACTTC.

J is TRBJ1-2 and V is TRBV5-1; 11 nucleotides align to TRBD1. CDR1 and CDR2 from the germline V gene are SGHRS and YFSETQ. This CDR3 spans 18 amino acids. The J segment lost 0 bases and the V segment lost 3 bases, leaving 10 bases of the junction unmatched. The CDR3: CASSYSSGQGGSNYGYTF. The CDR3, as DNA: TGCGCCAGCAGCTACTCGTCGGGACAGGGGGGTTCTAACTATGGCTACACCTTC.

This clone has only one observation. This chain uses TRBV5-1 with TRBJ2-1; weak D call: TRBD2 (5 bases). Trimming removed 0 bases at V and 0 bases at J, with 10 bases between. The CDR3 contains 16 residues. In germline, CDR1 is SGHRS, CDR2 YFSETQ. The CDR3 loop reads CASSLEGEPSYNEQFF. The DNA of the CDR3 is TGCGCCAGCAGCTTGGAGGGAGAACCCTCCTACAATGAGCAGTTCTTC.

This chain joins TRBV5-1 and TRBJ2-4; the match to TRBD1 covers 8 bases. The CDR3 is 16 amino acids. V lost 2 bases, J lost 0 bases, and 4 bases stayed unmatched. Germline V gene data show CDR1 as SGHRS and CDR2 as YFSETQ. The CDR3 is CASSLQGGLAKNIQYF. The CDR3 DNA reads TGCGCCAGCAGCTTACAGGGGGGTTTAGCCAAAAACATTCAGTACTTC.

The CDR3 loop is CASSYQEGSWTEAFF. CDR3 nucleotide sequence: TGTGCCAGCAGTTACCAGGAGGGTAGCTGGACTGAAGCTTTCTTT. The rearrangement links TRBV6-6 to TRBJ1-1; D ambiguous. V shed 2 bases and J shed 5 bases, with 15 bases lying between them. Germline assignment: CDR1 MNHNY and CDR2 SVGAGI (reference sequence). The CDR3 is 15 amino acids.

The genes are TRBV6-1 and TRBJ1-5, with D unclear. The V gene's germline CDR1 is MNHNS and CDR2 SASEGT. The V end was cut by 0 bases, the J end by 6 bases, with 6 bases between. The CDR3 loop spans 13 amino acids. CDR3 nucleotide sequence: TGTGCCAGCAGTGAAGCGCTTCGTCAGCCCCAGCATTTT. It translates to CASSEALRQPQHF.

V and J are TRBV5-1 and TRBJ2-2; D might be TRBD1 (6 bases). V lost 4 bases to trimming and J lost 3 bases, with 10 bases between them. Per the germline V gene, CDR1 is SGHRS and CDR2 is YFSETQ. The CDR3 is 14 amino acids. This CDR3 is CASSKGQHTGELFF. CDR3 coding DNA: TGCGCCAGCAGCAAAGGACAGCACACCGGGGAGCTGTTTTTT.